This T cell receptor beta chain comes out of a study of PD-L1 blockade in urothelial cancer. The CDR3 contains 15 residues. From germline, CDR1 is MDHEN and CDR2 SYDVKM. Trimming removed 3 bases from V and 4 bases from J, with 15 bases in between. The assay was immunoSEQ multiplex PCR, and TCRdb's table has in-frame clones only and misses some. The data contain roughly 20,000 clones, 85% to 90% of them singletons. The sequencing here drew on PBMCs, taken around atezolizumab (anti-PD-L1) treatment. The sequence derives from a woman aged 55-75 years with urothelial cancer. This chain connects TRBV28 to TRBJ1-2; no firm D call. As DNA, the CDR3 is TGTGCCAGCAGTTTTGGTGGAGCGGATATCTATGGCTACACCTTC. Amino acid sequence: CASSFGGADIYGYTF.